The clone carrying this T cell receptor beta chain turned up a few times. No antigen is known for it. The data belong to a study of human T cells and chemical hapten exposure. The study, taken as a whole, reports: There was no change with DPC sensitization in TCRs above 1 in 1000 frequency.

One entry per CDR3 protein, called by TCRdb with MiXCR from the RACE reads. The sample includes fewer than 350,000 distinct CDR3 sequences, roughly 8% seen only once; the top ten take 0.9% to 1.5%. The time point was: pre-sensitization, week 0. Treatment reported: therapeutic diphenylcyclopropenone sensitization with weekly scalp DPC. This sample comprised whole blood, obtained in connection with sensitization to the hapten diphenylcyclopropenone (DPC). This clonotype was obtained from a man younger than 30 with alopecia areata. Some clones in this sample may be carry-over from other donors' samples.

CDR3 DNA: TGCGCCAGCAGCTTTGACCCCTACGAGCAGTACTTC. This translates into CASSFDPYEQYF. The rearrangement uses TRBV5-1 and TRBJ2-7; D is uncertain. Germline loops: CDR1 SGHRS, CDR2 YFSETQ. This CDR3 is 12 amino acids long. The V end was cut by 2 bases, the J end by 2 bases, with 5 bases between.